Listed here is a single T cell receptor beta chain. This sample is part of a study of patients and donors after allogeneic stem cell transplantation. One entry per CDR3 protein results from TCRdb running MiXCR on the RT-PCR reads. The table records around 200,000 distinct CDR3 sequences, about 38% of them present only once. CDR1 and CDR2 (germline): SNHLY, FYNNEI. CDR3 size: 13 residues. V lost 1 base, J lost 7 bases, and 8 bases lay in between. The sequenced sample was blood, either unsorted or a sorted T cell fraction (not recorded which). This sequence originates from a human donor who was either an allogeneic HSCT recipient or a stem cell or donor lymphocyte infusion donor (not recorded which). It is not recorded whose cells these are; they may come from a transplant donor. The rearrangement uses TRBV2 and TRBJ1-5; D gene unclear. The CDR3 DNA reads TGTGCCAGCAGTGAAGATATGTCCCAGCCCCAGCATTTT. As protein: CASSEDMSQPQHF.